This entry describes one TCR beta chain. This CDR3 spans 14 amino acids. From germline, CDR1 is GTSNPN and CDR2 SVGIG (reference sequence). V lost 1 base and J lost 0, with 6 bases in between. This entry comes from a study of CD8+ T cells in alopecia areata. Study in general: Administration of oral tofacitinib to treated patients was at 5 to 10 mg twice daily. Tofacitinib therapy took 6 to 18 months; 6 months off drug came after.

Samples from alopecia areata patients were lesional scalp punch biopsies and peripheral blood. Following extraction, RNA underwent reverse transcription to cDNA, which served as the sequencing template. Sequencing was performed with immunoSEQ multiplex PCR; in TCRdb, only in-frame clones are kept and a portion is missing. The table includes under 300,000 clones, around 67% detected once. Specimen: CD4+ T cells sorted from blood, collected at week 0. This clonotype was sampled from a human donor with alopecia areata. The genes are TRBV30 and TRBJ2-2; no clear D. CDR3 nucleotide sequence: TGTGCCTGGAGTGGAACGGCGAACACCGGGGAGCTGTTTTTT. Residues: CAWSGTANTGELFF.